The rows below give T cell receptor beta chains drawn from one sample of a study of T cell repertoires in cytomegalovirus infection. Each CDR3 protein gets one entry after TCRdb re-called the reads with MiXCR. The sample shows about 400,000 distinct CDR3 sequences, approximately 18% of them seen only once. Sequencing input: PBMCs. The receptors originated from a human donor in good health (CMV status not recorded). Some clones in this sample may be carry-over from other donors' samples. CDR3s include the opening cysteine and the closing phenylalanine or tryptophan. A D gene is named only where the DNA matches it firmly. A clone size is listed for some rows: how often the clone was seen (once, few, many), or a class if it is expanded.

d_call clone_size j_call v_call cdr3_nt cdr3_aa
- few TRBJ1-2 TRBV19 TGTGCCAGTAGTCCAAGGATCAACTATGGCTACACCTTC CASSPRINYGYTF
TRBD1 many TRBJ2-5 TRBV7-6 TGTGCCAGCAGCTGGGACAGGGAAGAGACCCAGTACTTC CASSWDREETQYF
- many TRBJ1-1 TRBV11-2 TGTGCCAGCAGCTTTAAGACAGCCTTTGAAGCTTTCTTT CASSFKTAFEAFF
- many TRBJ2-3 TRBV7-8 TGTGCCAGCACCCAGGAGAGCGGGTTGGGAGATACGCAGTATTTT CASTQESGLGDTQYF
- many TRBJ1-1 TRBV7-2 TGTGCCAGCAGCCCCGGTGGGGGCTATAACACTGAAGCTTTCTTT CASSPGGGYNTEAFF
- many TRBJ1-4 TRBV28 TGTGCCAGCAGTCGAAGACAGACTGAAAAACTGTTTTTT CASSRRQTEKLFF
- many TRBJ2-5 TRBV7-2 TGTGCCAGCAGCTTTTTGGGAGTCCAAGAGACCCAGTACTTC CASSFLGVQETQYF
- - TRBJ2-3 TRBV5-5 TGTGCCAGCAGCTTGGAGGCCAGATCAGATACGCAGTATTTT CASSLEARSDTQYF
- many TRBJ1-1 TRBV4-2 TGTGCCAGCAGCCCCCTCGAGACAGGCGGGGGGACTGAAGCTTTCTTT CASSPLETGGGTEAFF
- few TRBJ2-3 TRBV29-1 TGCAGCGTTGAAGGGCAGTACACAGATACGCAGTATTTT CSVEGQYTDTQYF
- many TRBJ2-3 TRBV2 TGTGCCAGCAGGCGGGACCCTCGCAGCACAGATACGCAGTATTTT CASRRDPRSTDTQYF
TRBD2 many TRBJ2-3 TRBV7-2 TGTGCCAGCGAGGGGGCTAGCGGGGGGGGCACAGATACGCAGTATTTT CASEGASGGGTDTQYF
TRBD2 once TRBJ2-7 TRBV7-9 TGTGCCAGCAGCCGACGCCTAGCGGGGGGGCGAGAGCAGTACTTC CASSRRLAGGREQYF
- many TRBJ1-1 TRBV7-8 TGTGCCAGCAGCTTAGAGCCGTACACTGAAGCTTTCTTT CASSLEPYTEAFF